These T cell receptor beta chains were read from a single sample in a study of T cell responses to AZD1222 COVID-19 vaccine. Some clones are missing from TCRdb's copy, which holds only in-frame ones; the method was immunoSEQ multiplex PCR. The sample has about 98,000 clones, 80% to 85% seen once. The sequencing used peripheral blood, collected on day 0 of AZD1222 vaccination. These receptors all stem from an adult in good health. Each CDR3 is given with its conserved first and last residue. The D gene is left open where the match is weak. Only some rows state a clone size, as once, few, many or a class for expanded clones.

j_gene,d_gene,abundance,v_gene,CDR3nt,CDR3aa
TRBJ1-6,TRBD1,NA,TRBV2,TGTGCCAGCAGGGACAGGGTTTCTAATTCACCCCTCCACTTT,CASRDRVSNSPLHF
TRBJ1-5,TRBD1,few,TRBV19,TGTGCCAGTAGTTTTTCACAGGGGAATCAGCCCCAGCATTTT,CASSFSQGNQPQHF
TRBJ1-6,NA,NA,TRBV6-5,TGTGCCAGCAGTTATTTGCGGGAGAATTCACCCCTCCACTTT,CASSYLRENSPLHF
TRBJ1-2,NA,NA,TRBV18,TGTGCCAGCTCACCATTATCGGACAGTAGCTATGGCTACACCTTC,CASSPLSDSSYGYTF
TRBJ2-5,NA,many,TRBV4-2,TGTGCCAGCAGCCCAGGCCGGAGGAGGGAGTTTAACAGAGAGACCCAGTACTTC,CASSPGRRREFNRETQYF
TRBJ2-7,NA,NA,TRBV20-1,TGCAGTGCTAGTCTGGGAGGCTACGAGCAGTACTTC,CSASLGGYEQYF
TRBJ1-6,TRBD1,NA,TRBV19,TGTGCCAGTAGAGGGACAGGGAGCTCCTATAATTCACCCCTCCACTTT,CASRGTGSSYNSPLHF
TRBJ1-2,TRBD1,NA,TRBV19,TGTGCCAGTAGTACTACAGGGGCCCACTATGGCTACACCTTC,CASSTTGAHYGYTF
TRBJ2-5,NA,NA,TRBV24-1,TGTGCCACCAGTGATGGAGAGACCCAGTACTTC,CATSDGETQYF
TRBJ1-5,NA,NA,TRBV5-1,TGCGCCAGCAGCTTGGATACCCCCAATCAGCCCCAGCATTTT,CASSLDTPNQPQHF
TRBJ2-2,NA,NA,TRBV18,TGTGCCAGCTCACCACGTTCCCTAGCAGGGAACACCGGGGAGCTGTTTTTT,CASSPRSLAGNTGELFF
TRBJ2-5,NA,few,TRBV18,TGTGCCAGCTCACCGAACCAAGAGACCCAGTACTTC,CASSPNQETQYF
TRBJ1-3,TRBD1,NA,TRBV7-2,TGTGCCAGCAGCACTACAGGGGTTTCTGCTGGAAACACCATATATTTT,CASSTTGVSAGNTIYF
TRBJ1-1,NA,NA,TRBV4-3,TGCGCCAGCAGCCAAGATCCGAAGCTTGAAGCTTTCTTT,CASSQDPKLEAFF
TRBJ2-5,NA,NA,TRBV27,TGTGCCAGCAGCACTACTCAAGAGACCCAGTACTTC,CASSTTQETQYF
TRBJ2-5,NA,NA,TRBV5-1,TGCGCCAGCGGAGGGGGGAGGGTCCAAGAGACCCAGTACTTC,CASGGGRVQETQYF
TRBJ1-1,NA,NA,TRBV10-3,TGTGCCATCAGCCTTTCGGAGGGGAACACTGAAGCTTTCTTT,CAISLSEGNTEAFF
TRBJ1-5,NA,NA,TRBV3-1/TRBV3-2,TGTGCCAGCAGCATAAGTCATAGCAATCAGCCCCAGCATTTT,CASSISHSNQPQHF
TRBJ1-3,NA,NA,TRBV3-1/TRBV3-2,TGTGCCAGCAGCCTTGCAGGGGCTGGAAACACCATATATTTT,CASSLAGAGNTIYF